The 14 T cell receptor beta chains in this list originate from one sample, sequenced in a study of OX40 agonist ivuxolimab in advanced cancers. Profiled with immunoSEQ multiplex PCR; TCRdb holds only in-frame clones, not every one. The data hold around 20,000 clones, with around 91% observed a single time. The sample in question was CD4+ or CD8+ T cells sorted from blood, obtained in a trial of the OX40 agonist ivuxolimab. The origin of the receptors is an adult with an advanced solid tumor such as melanoma, head and neck, liver or kidney cancer.

The chain recombines TRBV29-1 with TRBJ2-1; 7 nucleotides agree with TRBD2. The germline V gene encodes CDR1 SQVTM and CDR2 ANQGSEA. The V and J ends lost 0 bases and 3 bases, in that order; junction bases with no gene match: 2. The CDR3 sequence is 14 residues long. The DNA for the CDR3 is TGCAGCGTTGAAGAAGGCGGGGGCTACAATGAGCAGTTCTTC. Translation: CSVEEGGGYNEQFF.

DNA for the CDR3: TGTGCCAGCAGTTTGCCTTGGTCCGGGAGCACAGATACGCAGTATTTT. Translating gives CASSLPWSGSTDTQYF. The chain joins TRBV28 to TRBJ2-3; D remains unclear. Trimming took off 3 bases at V and 0 bases at J, with 13 bases between the two ends. The CDR3 length is 16 residues. Germline V CDR1 and CDR2: MDHEN, SYDVKM. The full variable domain, its missing parts supplied by reference TRBV28 and TRBJ2-3, is DVKVTQSSRYLVKRTGEKVFLECVQDMDHENMFWYRQDPGLGLRLIYFSYDVKMKEKGDIPEGYSVSREKKERFSLILESASTNQTSMYLCASSLPWSGSTDTQYFGPGTRLTVL.

The chain joins TRBV6-4 to TRBJ2-1; the match to TRBD2 covers 10 bases. Trimming took 4 bases from V and 2 from J; bases not matched to a gene: 2. The CDR3 is 15 amino acids. The V gene's germline CDR1 is MRHNA and CDR2 SNTAGT. Written as DNA, the CDR3 is TGTGCCAGCAGTGCCCTAGCGGGGGCCTACAATGAGCAGTTCTTC. Translation: CASSALAGAYNEQFF.

The chain links TRBV30 to TRBJ1-2; the D is unclear. The CDR3 totals 12 residues. V lost 2 bases and J 7 bases, leaving 11 bases between the germline ends. The germline CDR1 and CDR2 sequences are GTSNPN and SVGIG (reference sequence). CDR3 sequence: CAWSPAPGGYTF. The CDR3 nucleotides read TGTGCCTGGAGTCCGGCCCCCGGTGGCTACACCTTC.

This chain joins TRBV4-2 and TRBJ2-2; TRBD2 matches 9 bases. CDR3 length equals 15 residues. The V and J ends lost 8 bases and 5 bases, in that order; junction bases with no gene match: 9. Germline lookup yields CDR1 LGHNA and CDR2 YNFKEQ. The CDR3 loop is CASGIRGRETGELFF. The CDR3 DNA reads TGTGCCAGCGGTATACGCGGGAGGGAAACCGGGGAGCTGTTTTTT.

The DNA for the CDR3 is TGTGCCAGCAGCTCACCGAAGTCTCCCTACGAGCAGTACTTC. As protein: CASSSPKSPYEQYF. The J gene is TRBJ2-7, the V gene TRBV7-9; D is unresolved. Germline V gene lookup returns CDR1 SEHNR and CDR2 FQNEAQ (reference sequence). The germline V and J ends were trimmed by 4 bases and 2 bases, with 12 bases remaining between them. CDR3 size: 14 residues.

This chain joins TRBV14 and TRBJ2-1; 12 bases fit TRBD1. V lost 6 bases, J lost 7 bases, and 7 bases stayed unmatched. This CDR3 spans 15 amino acids. From germline, CDR1 is SGHDN and CDR2 FVKESK. DNA for the CDR3: TGTGCCAGCAGTACCCGGGACAGGGGGCTAAATGAGCAGTTCTTC. Protein product: CASSTRDRGLNEQFF.

The V call is TRBV9, the J call TRBJ2-5, with a weak D call TRBD1 (6 bases). The end of the DNA is better explained by TRBJ2-7, so the J call may be wrong. CDR1 and CDR2 from the germline V gene are SGDLS and YYNGEE. CDR3 size: 14 residues. The CDR3 region is CASSVGLGGNEQYF. In DNA, the CDR3 is TGTGCCAGCAGCGTAGGCCTAGGGGGAAACGAGCAGTACTTC.

The genes are TRBV11-1 and TRBJ2-7; 9 bases align to TRBD2. The germline V gene has CDR1 SGHAT and CDR2 FQDESV (reference sequence). The CDR3 is 15 amino acids. V lost 3 bases to trimming and J lost 6 bases; unmatched junction nucleotides: 9. Here the CDR3 reads CASSLSYGLASEQYF. Written as DNA, the CDR3 is TGTGCCAGCAGCTTGAGTTACGGACTAGCGAGCGAGCAGTACTTC.

The genes are TRBV7-6 and TRBJ1-1; TRBD1 matches 11 bases. The V gene end was trimmed by 5 bases and the J gene end by 4 bases; junction bases not matched to a gene: 6. CDR1 is SGHVS and CDR2 is FNYEAQ in the germline V gene. The CDR3 sequence is 15 residues long. In DNA form, the CDR3 reads TGTGCCAGCAGCGCCTGGACAGGGGGCGGCACTGAAGCTTTCTTT. This encodes CASSAWTGGGTEAFF.

The chain couples TRBV2 to TRBJ2-5; TRBD2 aligns across 11 bases. CDR1 and CDR2 (germline): SNHLY, FYNNEI. This CDR3 region has 15 residues. Losses at the gene ends were 3 bases for V and 5 bases for J; bases not matched to a gene: 5. The CDR3 sequence is CASSDALAGVETQYF. The CDR3 DNA sequence: TGTGCCAGCAGTGATGCACTAGCGGGAGTGGAGACCCAGTACTTC.

This chain joins TRBV11-2 and TRBJ1-3; D might be TRBD1 (6 bases). CDR1 and CDR2 (germline): SGHAT, FQNNGV. The CDR3 consists of 17 residues. Deletions cut 5 bases from V and 1 base from J, with 18 bases between. The CDR3 DNA follows: TGTGCCAGCAGCCGGGGGGGCAGTACCGTATCTGGAAACACCATATATTTT. This encodes CASSRGGSTVSGNTIYF.

V is TRBV20-1 and J is TRBJ2-3, with 7 bases fitting TRBD1. The CDR3 consists of 9 residues. The germline V gene has CDR1 DFQATT and CDR2 SNEGSKA (reference sequence). CDR3 region: CSAGTAQYF. CDR3 in DNA: TGCAGCGCCGGGACAGCGCAGTATTTT.

This chain links TRBV7-2 with TRBJ1-5, with unresolved D. V was shortened by 3 bases and J by 5 bases, with 5 bases between the two germline ends. The CDR3 loop spans 12 amino acids. Germline lookup yields CDR1 SGHTA and CDR2 FQGNSA. CDR3 region: CASSFEDQPQHF. CDR3 bases: TGTGCCAGCAGCTTCGAGGATCAGCCCCAGCATTTT. The whole variable domain, filled in from reference TRBV7-2 and TRBJ1-5, reads GAGVSQSPSNKVTEKGKDVELRCDPISGHTALYWYRQSLGQGLEFLIYFQGNSAPDKSGLPSDRFSAERTGGSVSTLTIQRTQQEDSAVYLCASSFEDQPQHFGDGTRLSIL.